The 20 T cell receptor beta chains presented below share a single source sample, sequenced in a study of shared T cell receptors in the human thymus. Repertoires were generated with immunoSEQ multiplex PCR, while TCRdb's copy carries only in-frame clones and drops some. The sample consists of 640,000 or so clones, 70% to 90% of them appearing once. The data also belong to a second study, concerning human thymus T cells.

Source material: thymocytes. The receptors come from a boy under two years old with a congenital heart defect.

This chain links TRBV5-6 with TRBJ2-7; 12 nucleotides align to TRBD2. Germline CDR1 SGHDT, CDR2 YYEEEE. With V trimmed by 2 bases and J by 0 bases, 3 bases remained unmatched. The CDR3 is 16 residues long. CDR3 bases: TGTGCCAGCAGCTTCCAGACTAGCGGGAGCTCCTACGAGCAGTACTTC. This sequence encodes CASSFQTSGSSYEQYF.

The CDR3 here is CASSEAAGQHYEQYF. The CDR3 DNA is TGTGCCAGCAGTGAAGCGGCGGGACAGCACTACGAGCAGTACTTC. V gene TRBV6-1 combines with J gene TRBJ2-7; weak D call: TRBD1 (7 bases). V was cut by 0 bases and J by 3 bases, with 12 bases left in between. CDR1 is MNHNS and CDR2 is SASEGT in the germline V gene. The CDR3 has 15 amino acids.

The chain links TRBV5-6 to TRBJ2-3; D possibly corresponds to TRBD2 (6 bases). Germline lookup yields CDR1 SGHDT and CDR2 YYEEEE. Trimming took 5 bases from V and 0 from J, leaving 25 bases between them. CDR3 length: 19 amino acids. CDR3 residues: CASRSLGWRGGSSTDTQYF. As DNA, the CDR3 is TGTGCCAGCAGGTCACTGGGGTGGCGGGGTGGCAGTAGCACAGATACGCAGTATTTT. The variable domain in full, with the rest retrieved from reference TRBV5-6 and TRBJ2-3, is DAGVTQSPTHLIKTRGQQVTLRCSPKSGHDTVSWYQQALGQGPQFIFQYYEEEERQRGNFPDRFSGHQFPNYSSELNVNALLLGDSALYLCASRSLGWRGGSSTDTQYFGPGTRLTVL.

This clone was counted a few times. The V and J genes are TRBV6-1 and TRBJ2-1, with 12 nucleotides matching TRBD2. This CDR3 has 17 residues. Germline CDR1 reads MNHNS; CDR2 reads SASEGT. V lost 1 base and J lost 7; bases outside the gene matches: 8. The CDR3 DNA reads as TGTGCCAGCAGTGAAGGTACTAGCGGGGGGCGGCAAAATGAGCAGTTCTTC. Protein sequence: CASSEGTSGGRQNEQFF.

This chain connects TRBV9 to TRBJ2-5, with 7 bases that match TRBD1. The CDR3 loop spans 16 amino acids. Trimming cost V 4 bases and J 1 base; bases outside gene matches: 10. Germline values: CDR1 SGDLS, CDR2 YYNGEE. In DNA, the CDR3 is TGTGCCAGCAGCATCCGTGGGACAGTCCTCCAAGAGACCCAGTACTTC. Residues: CASSIRGTVLQETQYF. The full variable domain, with the rest looked up from reference TRBV9 and TRBJ2-5, is DSGVTQTPKHLITATGQRVTLRCSPRSGDLSVYWYQQSLDQGLQFLIQYYNGEERAKGNILERFSAQQFPDLHSELNLSSLELGDSALYFCASSIRGTVLQETQYFGPGTRLLVL.

The chain joins TRBV10-3 to TRBJ2-7, with a weak D call TRBD2 (5 bases). Trimming removed 10 bases from V and 6 bases from J, with 22 bases in between. The CDR3 loop spans 14 amino acids. Per germline, CDR1 ENHRY and CDR2 SYGVKD. Here the CDR3 reads CATKKGAAEGEQYF. The CDR3 nucleotides read TGTGCCACCAAAAAAGGAGCGGCCGAGGGCGAGCAGTACTTC.

V gene TRBV9 combines with J gene TRBJ2-3; weak D call: TRBD2 (6 bases). This CDR3 has 15 amino acids. Deletions cut 2 bases from V and 2 bases from J, with 12 bases between. Per the germline V gene, CDR1 is SGDLS and CDR2 is YYNGEE. The CDR3 region has the DNA TGTGCCAGCAGCGTGACTAGATGGCTCACAGATACGCAGTATTTT. This translates into CASSVTRWLTDTQYF.

The chain joins TRBV5-6 to TRBJ1-4; TRBD1 might be the D (6 bases). The ends were cut back, 2 bases at V and 8 bases at J, with 16 bases in the middle. Germline V gene sequence: CDR1 SGHDT, CDR2 YYEEEE. The CDR3 contains 15 residues. CDR3 region: CASSLAVQGNEKLFF. CDR3 sequence (DNA): TGTGCCAGCAGCTTAGCCGTCCAGGGGAACGAAAAACTGTTTTTT.

V is TRBV6-4 and J is TRBJ2-6; D not resolved. CDR1 is MRHNA, CDR2 SNTAGT, per germline. The CDR3 has 18 residues. V was cut by 4 bases and J by 0 bases, with 16 bases left in between. This CDR3 is CASSARFTPSSGANVLTF. The CDR3 DNA follows: TGTGCCAGCAGTGCGAGGTTTACACCCTCCTCTGGGGCCAACGTCCTGACTTTC.

The chain carries TRBV28 and TRBJ1-1, with D possibly matching TRBD1 (5 bases). The length of the CDR3 is 11 residues. Germline values: CDR1 MDHEN, CDR2 SYDVKM. The V end lost 7 bases, the J end lost 7 bases, and 10 bases lay between the germline ends. The CDR3: CASITTGEAFF. Here the CDR3 DNA reads TGTGCCAGCATTACTACAGGTGAAGCTTTCTTT.

This clone occurred once. The chain recombines TRBV30 with TRBJ2-1; the match to TRBD2 covers 15 bases. After removal of 1 base from V and 5 bases from J, the junction contained 12 bases not matched to a gene. The CDR3 totals 19 residues. Looked up from germline, CDR1 is GTSNPN and CDR2 is SVGIG (reference sequence). The CDR3 sequence: CAWSGGGRTSGRVNNEQFF. CDR3 nucleotides: TGTGCCTGGAGTGGGGGGGGGAGGACTAGCGGGAGGGTTAACAATGAGCAGTTCTTC.

The rearrangement uses TRBV5-4 and TRBJ2-1, with 9 bases aligning to TRBD2. The CDR3 has 16 residues. The V gene end was trimmed by 1 base and the J gene end by 0 bases; junction bases not matched to a gene: 2. Germline CDR1 and CDR2: SGHNT and YYREEE (reference sequence). CDR3 region: CASSLPSGASYNEQFF. CDR3 bases: TGTGCCAGCAGCTTGCCTAGCGGGGCCTCCTACAATGAGCAGTTCTTC.

The V call is TRBV5-4, the J call TRBJ1-5, with 8 positions matching TRBD1. CDR1 SGHNT and CDR2 YYREEE come from the germline V gene (reference sequence). This CDR3 comprises 13 residues. Trimming removed 4 bases from V and 7 bases from J; junction bases left unmatched: 4. The CDR3 loop reads CASSPDRAQPQHF. CDR3 sequence (DNA): TGTGCCAGCAGCCCGGACAGGGCCCAGCCCCAGCATTTT.

The V gene is TRBV6-1, the J gene TRBJ1-2; D ambiguous. Trimming pared 7 bases from V and 2 bases from J, leaving 17 bases between. This CDR3 is built from 15 residues. Looked up from germline, CDR1 is MNHNS and CDR2 is SASEGT. In DNA, the CDR3 is TGTGCCAGCATCCAAGGCGGGGATACGAACTATGGCTACACCTTC. It codes for CASIQGGDTNYGYTF.

To note about this clone: Other DNA sequences in the same sample also yield this CDR3. The chain has TRBV28 and TRBJ1-1, with TRBD1 matching over 8 bases. The CDR3 sequence is 14 residues long. Germline CDR1 MDHEN, CDR2 SYDVKM. The junction had 5 bases not matched to a gene; V was cut back by 6 bases and J by 2 bases. The DNA of the CDR3 is TGTGCCAGCAGACCCGGGACAGGTAACACTGAAGCTTTCTTT. Its protein is CASRPGTGNTEAFF. Variable domain in full (rest from reference TRBV28 and TRBJ1-1): DVKVTQSSRYLVKRTGEKVFLECVQDMDHENMFWYRQDPGLGLRLIYFSYDVKMKEKGDIPEGYSVSREKKERFSLILESASTNQTSMYLCASRPGTGNTEAFFGQGTRLTVV.

There are a few counts of this clone. The chain uses TRBV5-5 and TRBJ2-1; 7 nucleotides line up with TRBD2. The CDR3 consists of 16 residues. CDR1 is SGHKS, CDR2 YYEKEE, per germline (reference sequence). Trimming removed 3 bases from V and 2 bases from J; junction bases left unmatched: 8. The CDR3 is CASSCVRGSPYNEQFF. The CDR3 bases are TGTGCCAGCAGCTGCGTCCGCGGGAGCCCCTACAATGAGCAGTTCTTC.

The chain couples TRBV9 to TRBJ1-2; D gene unclear. V was trimmed by 0 bases and J by 5 bases, leaving 11 bases between them. Germline V gives CDR1 SGDLS, CDR2 YYNGEE. The CDR3 is 14 residues long. The CDR3 nucleotides are TGTGCCAGCAGCGTAGTCGAAAACTCGTATGGCTACACCTTC. It is translated as CASSVVENSYGYTF.

This chain uses TRBV27 with TRBJ1-5, with D possibly matching TRBD1 (6 bases). This CDR3 contains 15 residues. Germline loops: CDR1 MNHEY, CDR2 SMNVEV (reference sequence). V lost 3 bases, J lost 4 bases, and 13 bases lay in between. CDR3 sequence: CASSLGWDINQPQHF. CDR3 bases: TGTGCCAGCAGTTTGGGTTGGGACATTAATCAGCCCCAGCATTTT.

For this clone: Other DNA sequences in the sample encode the same CDR3. The CDR3 region is CASSLSNQPQHF. DNA of the CDR3: TGTGCCAGCAGTCTAAGCAATCAGCCCCAGCATTTT. This chain links TRBV27 with TRBJ1-5; D unresolved. The CDR3 runs 12 residues. Trimming stripped 5 bases from V and 1 base from J, with 3 bases between. CDR1 is MNHEY and CDR2 is SMNVEV in the germline V gene (reference sequence).

Regarding this clone: One end of the junction is discordant with germline, which a read error may explain. The CDR3 DNA reads TGCGCCAGCAGTCTAAGGGGCGATTCCCCCCTCCACTTT. The encoded protein is CASSLRGDSPLHF. J is TRBJ1-6 and V is TRBV23-1; TRBD1 might be the D (5 bases). TRBV23-1 is an ORF for which the function is uncertain. The length of the CDR3 is 13 residues.